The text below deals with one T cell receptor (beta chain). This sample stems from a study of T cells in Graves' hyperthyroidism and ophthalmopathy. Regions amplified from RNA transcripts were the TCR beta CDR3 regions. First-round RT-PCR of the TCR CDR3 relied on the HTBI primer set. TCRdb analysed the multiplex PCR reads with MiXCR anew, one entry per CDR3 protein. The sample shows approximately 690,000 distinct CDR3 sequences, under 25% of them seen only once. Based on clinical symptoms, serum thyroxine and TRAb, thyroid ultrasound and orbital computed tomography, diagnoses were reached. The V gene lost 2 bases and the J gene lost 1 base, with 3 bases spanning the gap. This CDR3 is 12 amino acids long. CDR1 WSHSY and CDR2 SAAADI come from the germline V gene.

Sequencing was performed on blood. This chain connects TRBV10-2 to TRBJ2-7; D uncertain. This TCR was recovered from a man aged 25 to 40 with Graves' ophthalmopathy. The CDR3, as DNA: TGCGCCAGCAGTGAGATGTCCTACGAGCAGTACTTC. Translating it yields CASSEMSYEQYF.